This T cell receptor beta chain comes out of a study of T cell responses to AZD1222 COVID-19 vaccine. Study-level points and caveats: Samples come after the peak T cell response, not at day 14.

Sequencing used immunoSEQ multiplex PCR; TCRdb keeps in-frame clones, though not all of them. This table holds 150,000 or so clones, roughly nine tenths found once. Note on this clone: Its antigen is as yet unknown.

Germline values: CDR1 LNHDA, CDR2 SQIVND (reference sequence). The CDR3 contains 16 residues. The germline V and J ends were trimmed by 0 bases and 6 bases, with 17 bases remaining between them. The material was peripheral blood, obtained 28 days after the second AZD1222 dose. The chain recombines TRBV19 with TRBJ1-2, with D tentatively TRBD1 (6 bases). The sequence was collected from an adult who received the AZD1222 COVID-19 vaccine. The CDR3 is CASSIDLQGSGNGYTF. The DNA of the CDR3 is TGTGCCAGTAGTATAGATTTACAGGGTAGTGGAAATGGCTACACCTTC.